Sequencing of this TCR beta chain was carried out in a study of shared clonotypes between healthy human individuals. CD45RO negativity and positive selection for CCR7 defined naive CD8 cells, a population that excluded terminally differentiated effector memory CD45RA+ cells. Data came from immunoSEQ multiplex PCR; TCRdb stores just in-frame clones and leaves some out. The table lists 2 million or so clones, roughly 95% of them singletons. V was cut by 6 bases and J by 5 bases, with 16 bases left in between. The germline gives CDR1 MNHNS, CDR2 SASEGT. This CDR3 has 15 residues. The sequenced sample consisted of naive CD8+ T cells sorted from blood. This clonotype was obtained from a young man in good health. The V call is TRBV6-1, the J call TRBJ2-2, with D uncertain. The CDR3 here is CASSQSRTGTGELFF. For the CDR3, the DNA is TGTGCCAGCAGCCAGAGCCGGACCGGAACCGGGGAGCTGTTTTTT.